The present TCR beta chain was sequenced within a study of response to subunit inactivated influenza vaccine. Overall study results and limits: Authors suggested each seasonal influenza vaccination recruits few new T cells.

CDR3 length equals 14 residues. The V end lost 4 bases, the J end lost 1 base, and 10 bases lay between the germline ends. This clonotype appeared many times. What it binds is not known. TCRdb passed the RT-PCR reads through MiXCR, listing each CDR3 protein once. The data show hundreds of thousands of distinct CDR3 sequences, less than 20% seen once. The chain couples TRBV12-3 or TRBV12-4 to TRBJ1-1; TRBD1 might be the D (5 bases). The sequences come from PBMCs from blood, collected 12 days after vaccination. This TCR derives from a middle-aged man who received an inactivated influenza vaccine. The CDR3 nucleotides are TGTGCCAGCAGTTGGGGGACCGCGAACACTGAAGCTTTCTTT. It yields the protein CASSWGTANTEAFF.